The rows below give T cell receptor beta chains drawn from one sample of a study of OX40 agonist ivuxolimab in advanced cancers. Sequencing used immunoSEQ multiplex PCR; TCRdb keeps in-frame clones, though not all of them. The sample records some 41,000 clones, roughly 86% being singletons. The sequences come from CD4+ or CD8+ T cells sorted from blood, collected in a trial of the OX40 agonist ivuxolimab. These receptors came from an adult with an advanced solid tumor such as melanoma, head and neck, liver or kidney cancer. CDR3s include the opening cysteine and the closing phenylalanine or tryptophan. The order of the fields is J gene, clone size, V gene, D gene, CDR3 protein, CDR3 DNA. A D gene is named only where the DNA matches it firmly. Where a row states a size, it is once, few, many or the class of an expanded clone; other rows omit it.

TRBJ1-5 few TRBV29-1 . CSVAAGKNQPQHF TGCAGCGTTGCGGCAGGCAAAAATCAGCCCCAGCATTTT
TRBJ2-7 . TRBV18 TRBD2 CASSPSPSGNYEQYF TGTGCCAGCTCTCCCTCTCCGAGCGGGAACTACGAGCAGTACTTC
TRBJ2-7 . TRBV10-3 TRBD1 CAISAGTGILLSSYEQYF TGTGCCATCAGTGCCGGGACAGGGATCCTCCTCAGCTCCTACGAGCAGTACTTC
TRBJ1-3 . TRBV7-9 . CASSSLGNTIYF TGTGCCAGCAGCTCATTGGGGAACACCATATATTTT
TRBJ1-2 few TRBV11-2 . CASSPGVLGSGYTF TGTGCCAGCAGCCCAGGGGTCCTGGGGAGCGGCTACACCTTC
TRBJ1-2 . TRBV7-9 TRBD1 CASSHGYGTGAKGYTF TGTGCCAGCAGCCACGGCTACGGGACAGGGGCTAAGGGCTACACCTTC
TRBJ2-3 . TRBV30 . CAWNAVHLPDTQYF TGTGCCTGGAACGCGGTTCACCTACCAGATACGCAGTATTTT
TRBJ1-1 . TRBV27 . CASSLRSSGGTEAFF TGTGCCAGCAGTTTACGTTCGAGTGGGGGGACTGAAGCTTTCTTT
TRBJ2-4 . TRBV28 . CASSGAGSAKNIQYF TGTGCCAGCAGTGGGGCAGGGTCCGCCAAAAACATTCAGTACTTC
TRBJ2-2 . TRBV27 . CASSSVWNTGELFF TGTGCCAGCAGTTCCGTATGGAACACCGGGGAGCTGTTTTTT
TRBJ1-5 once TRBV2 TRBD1 CASRTGTGSNQPQHF TGTGCCAGCAGAACCGGGACAGGGAGCAATCAGCCCCAGCATTTT
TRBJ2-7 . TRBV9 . CASSSEDGTYEQYF TGTGCCAGCAGTTCCGAGGACGGTACCTACGAGCAGTACTTC
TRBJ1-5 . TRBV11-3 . CARNTPCQPQHF TGCGCACGTAATACTCCCTGTCAGCCCCAGCATTTT
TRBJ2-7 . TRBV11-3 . CASSPHLESYEQYF TGTGCCAGCAGTCCCCATCTGGAGTCCTACGAGCAGTACTTC
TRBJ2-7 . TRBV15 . CATSRDTREQYF TGTGCCACCAGCAGGGATACCCGCGAGCAGTACTTC
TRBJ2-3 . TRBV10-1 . CASSEGTDTQYF TGCGCCAGCAGCGAGGGTACAGATACGCAGTATTTT
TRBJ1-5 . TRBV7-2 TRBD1 CASSPGGGVIQPQHF TGTGCCAGCAGCCCAGGGGGGGGCGTCATTCAGCCCCAGCATTTT
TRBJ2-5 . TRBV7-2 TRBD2 CASSLITSADAQYF TGTGCCAGCAGCTTGATCACTAGCGCTGATGCCCAGTACTTC
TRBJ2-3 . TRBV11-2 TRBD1 CASSLLWGQGTDTQYF TGTGCCAGCAGCTTATTATGGGGACAGGGAACAGATACGCAGTATTTT
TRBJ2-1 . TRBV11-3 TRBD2 CASSRRLAGSYNEQFF TGTGCCAGCAGTCGTCGACTAGCGGGGTCCTACAATGAGCAGTTCTTC
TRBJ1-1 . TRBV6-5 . CASSYGNRIGTTEAFF TGTGCCAGCAGTTACGGGAACAGGATAGGAACCACTGAAGCTTTCTTT
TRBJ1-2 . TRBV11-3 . CASSWEDTGYTF TGTGCCAGCAGTTGGGAGGATACAGGCTACACCTTC
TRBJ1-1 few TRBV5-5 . CASSFFDWNTEAFF TGTGCCAGCAGCTTTTTCGACTGGAACACTGAAGCTTTCTTT
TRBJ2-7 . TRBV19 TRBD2 CASSKGAGRDYEQYF TGTGCCAGTAGTAAAGGGGCAGGGAGGGACTACGAGCAGTACTTC
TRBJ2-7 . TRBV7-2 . CASSFREGLLYF TGTGCCAGCAGCTTCCGAGAGGGCCTTTTGTACTTC
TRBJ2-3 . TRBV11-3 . CASSLAAHIGDTQYF TGTGCCAGCAGCTTAGCGGCCCACATAGGGGATACGCAGTATTTT
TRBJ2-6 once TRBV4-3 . CASSPTDSAGANVLTF TGCGCCAGCAGCCCCACAGATTCTGCTGGGGCCAACGTCCTGACTTTC
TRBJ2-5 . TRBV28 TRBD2 CASSLPINRDYQGGQETQYF TGTGCCAGCAGTTTACCCATTAACCGGGACTACCAGGGAGGTCAAGAGACCCAGTACTTC
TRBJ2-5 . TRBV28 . CASSSIVAQYF TGTGCCAGCAGTTCCATTGTGGCCCAGTACTTC
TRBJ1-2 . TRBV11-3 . CASSTPGGGGSGYTF TGTGCCAGCAGCACACCAGGAGGGGGAGGCTCTGGCTACACCTTC
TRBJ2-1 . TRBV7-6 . CASSLLADSSYNEQFF TGTGCCAGCAGCTTACTGGCAGACAGCTCCTACAATGAGCAGTTCTTC
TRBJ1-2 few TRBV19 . CATLARGSYGYTF TGTGCCACCCTCGCCCGGGGCAGCTATGGCTACACCTTC
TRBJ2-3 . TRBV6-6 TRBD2 CASSSLGGRADTQYF TGTGCCAGCAGTTCCCTGGGCGGGAGGGCAGATACGCAGTATTTT
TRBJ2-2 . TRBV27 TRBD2 CASTMTSANTGELFF TGTGCCAGCACTATGACTAGCGCGAACACCGGGGAGCTGTTTTTT
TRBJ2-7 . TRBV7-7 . CASSQLSSGEQYF TGTGCTAGCAGCCAACTTAGTTCTGGCGAGCAGTACTTC
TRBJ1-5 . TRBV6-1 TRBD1 CASRRTGRNQPQHF TGTGCCAGCAGACGGACAGGGCGAAATCAGCCCCAGCATTTT
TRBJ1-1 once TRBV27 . CASSARTRSRPWNTEAFF TGTGCCAGCAGTGCGAGGACCAGGTCCCGTCCCTGGAACACTGAAGCTTTCTTT
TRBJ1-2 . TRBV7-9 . CASTTGSGYTF TGTGCCAGCACCACAGGGAGCGGCTACACCTTC
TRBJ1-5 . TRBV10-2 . CASSESGGRQPQHF TGCGCCAGCAGTGAGTCCGGTGGGCGACAGCCCCAGCATTTT
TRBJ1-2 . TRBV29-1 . CSVANVGYGYTF TGCAGCGTTGCTAATGTAGGGTATGGCTACACCTTC
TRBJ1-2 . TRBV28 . CASSFISRTQGRGYTF TGTGCCAGCAGTTTTATTTCGAGGACGCAGGGGCGAGGCTACACCTTC